This T cell receptor (beta chain) originates from a study of blood T cell repertoires in COVID-19. Study-wide context: Material from acute and convalescent COVID-19 was sourced from the United States, Italy and Spain. PBMCs, B-cell-depleted T cells, or T cells were the source of the cDNA or gDNA that made up the material.

Adults between roughly 18 and 95 years of age took part from 20 to 25 US areas. Cohort 3 donors counted as recovered after two negative PCRs, clearance, or resolved symptoms. Clones were read by immunoSEQ multiplex PCR, and TCRdb kept only the in-frame ones, dropping some. The sample records 400,000 or so clones, roughly 87% being singletons. Looked up from germline, CDR1 is SGHTA and CDR2 is FQGTGA. Trimming removed 5 bases at V and 5 bases at J, with 21 bases between. This CDR3 has 16 amino acids. Sequences were obtained from PBMCs or T cells enriched from blood (not recorded which). V usage is TRBV7-3 and J usage is TRBJ1-1, with a weak D call TRBD1 (6 bases). This TCR came from a man in his late teens or twenties who had recovered from COVID-19. DNA of the CDR3: TGTGCCAGCAGCCCGACCAGGGGCTCGAGGGGAACTGAAGCTTTCTTT. Amino acids: CASSPTRGSRGTEAFF.